The clone carrying this T cell receptor beta chain was observed a few times. The target antigen is unknown. The sample belongs to a study of cytomegalovirus exposure and HLA in healthy donors. In the PCR, 60 Vbeta and 13 Jbeta primers were used. The protocol was immunoSEQ multiplex PCR, while the TCRdb copy is restricted to in-frame clones and leaves out a portion. The top ten hold roughly 2% of the sample, which has 200,000 to 250,000 clones, 60% to 80% seen once. The CDR3 is made up of 16 amino acids. The V gene lost 0 bases and the J gene lost 5 bases, with 14 bases spanning the gap. Germline CDR1 is SGHDT and CDR2 is YYEEEE. Study outcomes and limitations: Most of the TCR beta V segments (in an earlier analysis) were productive either about 87% or about 30% of the time.

The clonotype comes from a woman in her twenties or thirties in good health and CMV-seronegative. V gene TRBV5-6 combines with J gene TRBJ1-4, with a tentative D call TRBD1 (5 bases). Specimen: PBMCs. DNA of the CDR3: TGTGCCAGCAGCTTGGGCTTTGTGGGGCCGAATGAAAAACTGTTTTTT. Residues: CASSLGFVGPNEKLFF.